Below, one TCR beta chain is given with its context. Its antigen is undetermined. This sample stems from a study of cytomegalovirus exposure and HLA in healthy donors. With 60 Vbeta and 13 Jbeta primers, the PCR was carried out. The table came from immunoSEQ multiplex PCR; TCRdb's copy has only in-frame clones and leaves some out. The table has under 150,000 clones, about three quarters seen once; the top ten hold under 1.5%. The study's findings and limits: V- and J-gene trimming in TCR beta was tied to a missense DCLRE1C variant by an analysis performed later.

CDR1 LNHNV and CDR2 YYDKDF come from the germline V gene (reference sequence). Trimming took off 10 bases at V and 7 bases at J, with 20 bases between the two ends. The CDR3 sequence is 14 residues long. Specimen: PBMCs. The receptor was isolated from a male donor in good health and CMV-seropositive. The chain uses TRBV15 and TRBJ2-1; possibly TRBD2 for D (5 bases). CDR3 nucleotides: TGTGCCAAGGTCCGGGAAATCGTGCGGAATGAGCAGTTCTTC. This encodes CAKVREIVRNEQFF.